The clone carrying this T cell receptor beta chain occurred a few times. Its target is not known. TCRdb re-derived calls from the RT-PCR reads in MiXCR, one entry per CDR3 protein. Of hundreds of thousands of distinct CDR3 sequences in the sample, less than 20% were seen once. This sample was taken from a study of response to subunit inactivated influenza vaccine. The CDR3 has 13 amino acids. V was clipped by 7 bases and J by 7 bases; unmatched bases: 8. Regarding the study as a whole: Authors suggested each seasonal flu vaccination may recruit only limited numbers of new T cells.

The TCR was taken from a man aged 50-59 years who received an inactivated influenza vaccine. The chain uses TRBV12-3 or TRBV12-4 and TRBJ2-3; TRBD1 agrees at 7 bases. This specimen consisted of PBMCs from blood, obtained approximately 13 days after vaccination. CDR3 DNA sequence: TGTGCCAGCAACGGACAGGATGTTTATACGCAGTATTTT. Its protein product is CASNGQDVYTQYF.